The following is a T cell receptor (beta chain) sequence with its context. Its target is not known. The time point: blood 2 weeks post-SBRT. Treatment here: 15 Gy SBRT to primary tumor, nephrectomy 4 weeks later. Radiation-treated patients gave blood at baseline, week 2 and week 4. The data derive from a study of radiation and T cells in renal cell carcinoma. Study summary: Nephrectomy followed 15 Gy stereotactic body radiation by 4 weeks. General observations from the study: No pretreatment tumor biopsies were available for baseline clonotypes. In blood, top tumor clones expanded by 2 weeks, shrinking by 4.

TCRdb's copy holds only in-frame clones and misses some; the assay was immunoSEQ multiplex PCR. The sample yields 160,000 or so clones, roughly 87% seen once. The trim removed 8 bases at V and 1 base at J, leaving 9 bases unmatched. Germline-derived CDR1 and CDR2 are LNHDA and SQIVND (reference sequence). The CDR3 extends over 15 amino acids. This rearrangement joins TRBV19 to TRBJ1-2; 8 bases map to TRBD1. The sample consisted of blood, taken from a patient whose treatment included radiotherapy and nephrectomy. The clonotype originates from a woman between 45 and 60 years old with renal cell carcinoma. CDR3: CASCKGTGSNYGYTF. CDR3 bases: TGTGCCAGTTGTAAGGGGACAGGAAGTAACTATGGCTACACCTTC.